This is a list of T cell receptor beta chains from one sample in a study of T cells in Graves' hyperthyroidism and ophthalmopathy. TCRdb reanalysed the multiplex PCR reads using MiXCR and keeps one entry per CDR3 protein. The table has hundreds of thousands of distinct CDR3 sequences, roughly 14% seen once. Sequencing was performed on blood. The receptors shown here come from a woman in her twenties or thirties with Graves' hyperthyroidism that later progressed to Graves' ophthalmopathy. The CDR3 runs from the conserved cysteine through the conserved F or W. Fields, in order: clone size, D gene, J gene, V gene, CDR3 protein, CDR3 DNA. A D gene is named only where the DNA matches it firmly. Only some rows state a clone size, as once, few, many or a class for expanded clones.

>-|TRBD2|TRBJ2-1|TRBV6-2/TRBV6-3
CASSLYLAGSYNEQFF
TGTGCCAGCAGTTTATACCTAGCGGGATCCTACAATGAGCAGTTCTTC
>-|TRBD1|TRBJ2-3|TRBV5-1
CASRRDRFNRDTQYF
TGCGCCAGCAGACGGGACAGATTTAACAGAGATACGCAGTATTTT
>few|TRBD1|TRBJ1-1|TRBV20-1
CSARTGVDTEAFF
TGCAGTGCCCGGACAGGGGTTGACACTGAAGCTTTCTTT
>many|-|TRBJ1-1|TRBV12-3/TRBV12-4
CASGLQLNTEAFF
TGTGCCAGCGGCTTACAGCTGAACACTGAAGCTTTCTTT
>-|-|TRBJ2-7|TRBV25-1
CASSEFEGNYEQYF
TGTGCCAGCAGTGAATTTGAGGGGAACTACGAGCAGTACTTC
>-|-|TRBJ2-4|TRBV7-3
CASSSRGTPNIQYF
TGTGCCAGCAGCTCTCGAGGGACTCCAAACATTCAGTACTTC
>many|-|TRBJ1-6|TRBV6-5
CASSYLPGMTYNSPLHF
TGTGCCAGCAGTTACCTTCCGGGGATGACCTATAATTCACCCCTCCACTTT
>many|-|TRBJ2-1|TRBV20-1
CSARDRRSSSYNEQFF
TGCAGTGCTAGAGATCGCCGGTCGAGCTCCTACAATGAGCAGTTCTTC
>-|TRBD1|TRBJ2-6|TRBV7-2
CASTRQGVVGANVLTF
TGTGCCAGCACCAGACAGGGGGTAGTTGGGGCCAACGTCCTGACTTTC
>few|-|TRBJ2-1|TRBV5-6
CASSLVGQGVRNEQFF
TGTGCCAGCAGCTTGGTCGGGCAGGGAGTTAGGAATGAGCAGTTCTTC
>many|TRBD1|TRBJ1-2|TRBV28
CASSRQGPIYGYTF
TGTGCCAGCAGTCGACAGGGGCCGATCTATGGCTACACCTTC
>few|TRBD2|TRBJ2-4|TRBV7-9
CASSLVAGEDIQYF
TGTGCCAGCAGCTTAGTAGCGGGAGAGGACATTCAGTACTTC
>many|TRBD1|TRBJ2-1|TRBV5-1
CASSYGQGGYNEQFF
TGCGCCAGCAGCTACGGACAGGGGGGATACAATGAGCAGTTCTTC
>many|-|TRBJ1-2|TRBV6-6
CASSYSPNPYGYTF
TGTGCCAGCAGTTACTCACCCAACCCCTATGGCTACACCTTC
>-|-|TRBJ2-1|TRBV4-1
CASSQRSSSYNEQFF
TGCGCCAGCAGCCAGCGCTCCAGCTCCTACAATGAGCAGTTCTTC
>-|TRBD2|TRBJ2-5|TRBV20-1
CSATGLAGETQYF
TGCAGTGCCACGGGACTAGCGGGAGAGACCCAGTACTTC
>many|TRBD2|TRBJ2-1|TRBV3-1
CASSREGRSGQFF
TGTGCCAGCAGCCGGGAGGGAAGGTCAGGGCAGTTCTTC
>few|TRBD1|TRBJ1-5|TRBV6-2/TRBV6-3
CASSRVGGGQGDQPQHF
TGTGCCAGCAGCCGGGTCGGGGGGGGGCAGGGGGATCAGCCCCAGCATTTT
>-|-|TRBJ1-5|TRBV6-9
CASSYRGPSNQPQHF
TGTGCCAGCAGTTACCGTGGGCCGAGCAATCAGCCCCAGCATTTT
>-|TRBD1|TRBJ1-5|TRBV10-3
CAISPGQGLSNQPQHF
TGTGCCATCAGTCCAGGACAGGGACTTTCCAATCAGCCCCAGCATTTT
>many|-|TRBJ1-4|TRBV28
CASSHPSLGATNEKLFF
TGTGCCAGCAGCCATCCTTCTTTAGGTGCAACTAATGAAAAACTGTTTTTT
>many|TRBD1|TRBJ1-4|TRBV6-1
CASSLITGTGLLFF
TGTGCCAGCAGTTTAATTACCGGGACAGGATTACTGTTTTTT
>many|-|TRBJ2-1|TRBV20-1
CSASNAVLNYNEQFF
TGCAGTGCTAGTAATGCGGTCCTTAACTACAATGAGCAGTTCTTC
>few|-|TRBJ2-5|TRBV6-5
CASSYERGGETQYF
TGTGCCAGCAGTTACGAGAGGGGCGGGGAGACCCAGTACTTC
>many|-|TRBJ2-3|TRBV12-3/TRBV12-4
CASSRARGDGDTQYF
TGTGCCAGCAGCCGCGCTAGGGGAGATGGAGATACGCAGTATTTT